This T cell receptor (beta chain) was obtained from a study of T-cell reconstitution after alpha-beta-depleted transplantation in children. Germline-derived CDR1 and CDR2 are SGHTA and FQGNSA. The CDR3 has 14 amino acids. Trimming left V 0 bases short and J 5 bases short, with 10 bases between. Unique molecular identifiers tagged the TCRbeta library. TCRdb reprocessed the PCR reads via MiXCR and lists one record per CDR3 protein. The sample gives about 230,000 distinct CDR3 sequences, under 9.5% of which show up once; approximately 5.9% is in the top ten. This sample comprised PBMCs from the stem cell graft donor, obtained from the stem cell graft. This clonotype was obtained from a human donor who donated a stem cell graft to a child with acute lymphoblastic leukemia. The rearrangement uses TRBV7-2 and TRBJ1-2, with D hard to call. DNA for the CDR3: TGTGCCAGCAGCTTAGCGGACGGGTCATATGGCTACACCTTC. Protein: CASSLADGSYGYTF.